This T cell receptor (beta chain) appears in the sequencing data of a study of PD-1 blockade in classical Hodgkin lymphoma. The study, taken as a whole, reports: Causes of the repertoire differences remain undefined, possibly disease activity or prior therapy. Significantly greater TCR diversity emerged by C4D1 in CD4+ cells but not CD8+ cells. As was reported, newly diagnosed patients showed lower baseline TCR diversity than healthy donors did.

Germline CDR1 is MGHDK and CDR2 is SYGVNS. The CDR3 is 15 residues long. Losses at the gene ends were 2 bases for V and 2 bases for J; bases not matched to a gene: 3. The time point was: cycle 4 day 1 (C4D1), after more than five weeks of nivolumab. Each patient experienced a relapse that followed autologous stem cell transplantation, and brentuximab vedotin exposure varied. Sequencing used immunoSEQ multiplex PCR; TCRdb keeps in-frame clones, though not all of them. The table shows 100,000 or so clones, with more than 85% occurring only once. In regard to this clone: The antigen is undetermined.

The receptor was derived from a human donor with classical Hodgkin lymphoma. The input for sequencing was peripheral blood mononuclear cells (PBMCs), taken before the fourth cycle of nivolumab. This chain uses TRBV25-1 with TRBJ2-3; 8 bases are shared with TRBD1. In DNA, the CDR3 is TGTGCCAGCAGTGAAGACAGGGGCATCACAGATACGCAGTATTTT. Translation: CASSEDRGITDTQYF.